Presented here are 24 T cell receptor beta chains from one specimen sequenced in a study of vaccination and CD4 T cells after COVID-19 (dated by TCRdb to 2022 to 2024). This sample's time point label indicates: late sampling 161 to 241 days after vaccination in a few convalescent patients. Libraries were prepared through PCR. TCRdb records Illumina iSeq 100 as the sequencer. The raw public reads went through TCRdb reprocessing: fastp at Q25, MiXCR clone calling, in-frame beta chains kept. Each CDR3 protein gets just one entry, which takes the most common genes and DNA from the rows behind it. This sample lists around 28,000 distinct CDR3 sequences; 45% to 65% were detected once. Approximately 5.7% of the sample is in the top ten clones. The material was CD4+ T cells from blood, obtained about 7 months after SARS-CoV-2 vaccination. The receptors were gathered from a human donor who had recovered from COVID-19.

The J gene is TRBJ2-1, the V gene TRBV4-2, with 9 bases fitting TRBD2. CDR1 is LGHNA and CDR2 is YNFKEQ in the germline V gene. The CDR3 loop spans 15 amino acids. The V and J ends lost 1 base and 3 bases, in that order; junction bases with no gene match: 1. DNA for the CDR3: TGTGCCAGCAGCCAAGTAGCGGGAGACTACAATGAGCAGTTCTTC. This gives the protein CASSQVAGDYNEQFF.

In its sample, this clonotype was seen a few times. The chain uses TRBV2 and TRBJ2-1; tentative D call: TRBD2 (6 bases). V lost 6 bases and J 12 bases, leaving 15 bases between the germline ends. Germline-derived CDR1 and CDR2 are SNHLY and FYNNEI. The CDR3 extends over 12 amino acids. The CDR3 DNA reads TGTGCCAGCAGGGGGACGACTAGTCTGCAGTTCTTC. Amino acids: CASRGTTSLQFF.

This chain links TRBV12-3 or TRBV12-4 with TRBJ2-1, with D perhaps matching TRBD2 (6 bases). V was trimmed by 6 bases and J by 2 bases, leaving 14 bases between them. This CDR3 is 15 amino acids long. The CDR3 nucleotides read TGTGCCAGCAGCCTCAATAGGAGGGCCTACAATGAGCAGTTCTTC. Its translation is CASSLNRRAYNEQFF.

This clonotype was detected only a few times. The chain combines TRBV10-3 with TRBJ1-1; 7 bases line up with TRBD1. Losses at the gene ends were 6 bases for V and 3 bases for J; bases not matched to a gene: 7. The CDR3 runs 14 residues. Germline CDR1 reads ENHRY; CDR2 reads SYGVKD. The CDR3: CAIRPDTGDTEAFF. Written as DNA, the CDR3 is TGTGCCATCAGGCCCGATACAGGGGACACTGAAGCTTTCTTT.

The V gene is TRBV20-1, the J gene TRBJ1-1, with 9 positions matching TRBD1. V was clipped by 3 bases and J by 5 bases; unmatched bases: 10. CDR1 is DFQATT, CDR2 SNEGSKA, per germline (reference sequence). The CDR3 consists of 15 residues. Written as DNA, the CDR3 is TGCAGTGCTAGTAATCCTACAGGGGGCGATACTGAAGCTTTCTTT. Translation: CSASNPTGGDTEAFF.

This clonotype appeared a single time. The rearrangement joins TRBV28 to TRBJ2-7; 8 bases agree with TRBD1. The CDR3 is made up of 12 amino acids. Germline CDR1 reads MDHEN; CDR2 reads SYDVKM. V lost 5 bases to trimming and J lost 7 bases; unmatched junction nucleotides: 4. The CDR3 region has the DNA TGTGCCAGCAGTCTAGGACAGGGAGAGCAGTACTTC. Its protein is CASSLGQGEQYF.

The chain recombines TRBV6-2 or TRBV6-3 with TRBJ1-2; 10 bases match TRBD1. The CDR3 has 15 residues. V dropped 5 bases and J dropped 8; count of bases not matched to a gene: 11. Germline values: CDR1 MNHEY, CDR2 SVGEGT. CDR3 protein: CASSRPGQGKYGYTF. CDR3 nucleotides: TGTGCCAGCAGTCGCCCGGGACAGGGGAAATACGGCTACACCTTC.

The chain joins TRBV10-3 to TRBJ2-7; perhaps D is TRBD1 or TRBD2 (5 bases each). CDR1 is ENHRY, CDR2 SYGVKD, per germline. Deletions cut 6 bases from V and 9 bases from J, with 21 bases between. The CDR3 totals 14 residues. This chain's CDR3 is CAIRPGTVGSVQYF. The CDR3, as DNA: TGTGCCATCAGGCCCGGGACGGTGGGATCGGTGCAGTACTTC.

The CDR3 sequence: CASSLWGENTEAFF. The DNA of the CDR3 is TGTGCCAGCAGTTTGTGGGGAGAGAACACTGAAGCTTTCTTT. This chain uses TRBV28 with TRBJ1-1; no clear D gene. Trimming removed 3 bases from V and 1 base from J, with 9 bases in between. The germline V gene encodes CDR1 MDHEN and CDR2 SYDVKM. The CDR3 covers 14 residues.

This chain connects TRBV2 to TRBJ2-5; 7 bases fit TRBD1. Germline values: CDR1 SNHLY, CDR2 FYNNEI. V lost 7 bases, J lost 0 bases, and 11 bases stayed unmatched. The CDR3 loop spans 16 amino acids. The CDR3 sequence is CASIGDRRLYQETQYF. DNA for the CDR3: TGTGCCAGCATCGGGGACAGACGATTGTACCAAGAGACCCAGTACTTC.

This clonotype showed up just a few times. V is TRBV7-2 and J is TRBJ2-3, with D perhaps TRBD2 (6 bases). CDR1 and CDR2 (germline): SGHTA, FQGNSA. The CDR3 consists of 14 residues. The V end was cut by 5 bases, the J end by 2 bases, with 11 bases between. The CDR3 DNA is TGTGCCAGCAGCACAAGCGGGTTCACAGATACGCAGTATTTT. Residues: CASSTSGFTDTQYF.

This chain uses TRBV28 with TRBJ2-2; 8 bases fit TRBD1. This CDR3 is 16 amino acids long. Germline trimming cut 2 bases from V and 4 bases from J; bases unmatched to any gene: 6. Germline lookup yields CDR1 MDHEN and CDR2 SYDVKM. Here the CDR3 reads CASSLPWTGFTGELFF. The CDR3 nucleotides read TGTGCCAGCAGTTTACCTTGGACAGGGTTCACCGGGGAGCTGTTTTTT.

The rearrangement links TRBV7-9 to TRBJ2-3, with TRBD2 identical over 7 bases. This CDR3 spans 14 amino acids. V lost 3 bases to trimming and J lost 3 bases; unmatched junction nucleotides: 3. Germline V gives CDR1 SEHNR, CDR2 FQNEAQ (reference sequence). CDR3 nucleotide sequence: TGTGCCAGCAGCTTCGGGAGGCAGACAGATACGCAGTATTTT. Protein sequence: CASSFGRQTDTQYF.

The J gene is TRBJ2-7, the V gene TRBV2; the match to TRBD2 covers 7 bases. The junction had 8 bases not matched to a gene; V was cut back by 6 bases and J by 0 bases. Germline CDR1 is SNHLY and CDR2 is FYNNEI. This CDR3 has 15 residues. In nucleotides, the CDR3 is TGTGCCAGCAGGCGGGGGTTGGAGAACTCCTACGAGCAGTACTTC. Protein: CASRRGLENSYEQYF.

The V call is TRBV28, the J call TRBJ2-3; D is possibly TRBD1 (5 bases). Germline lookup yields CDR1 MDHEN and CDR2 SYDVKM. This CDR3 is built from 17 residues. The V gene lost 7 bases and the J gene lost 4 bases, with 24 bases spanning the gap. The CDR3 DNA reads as TGTGCCAGCACCCGCACTGGCAGGGTGTACCCTGCAGATACGCAGTATTTT. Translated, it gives CASTRTGRVYPADTQYF.

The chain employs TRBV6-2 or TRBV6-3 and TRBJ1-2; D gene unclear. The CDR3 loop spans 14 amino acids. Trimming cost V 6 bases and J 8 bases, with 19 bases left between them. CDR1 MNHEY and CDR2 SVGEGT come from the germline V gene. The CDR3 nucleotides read TGTGCCAGCAGCTCCACGGATACCTTAAGAGGCTACACCTTC. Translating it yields CASSSTDTLRGYTF.

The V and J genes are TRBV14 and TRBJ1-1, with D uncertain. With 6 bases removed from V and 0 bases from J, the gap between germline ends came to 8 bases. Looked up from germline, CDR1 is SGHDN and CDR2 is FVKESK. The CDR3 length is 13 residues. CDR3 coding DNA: TGTGCCAGCAGGGGGAACCTGAACACTGAAGCTTTCTTT. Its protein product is CASRGNLNTEAFF.

The CDR3 DNA sequence: TGTGCCAGCACCTTGACTAGCGGGGCTTTGAAGCAGTACTTC. Amino acid sequence: CASTLTSGALKQYF. The gene calls are TRBV28 and TRBJ2-7, with TRBD2 matching over 11 bases. After removal of 7 bases from V and 8 bases from J, the junction contained 10 bases not matched to a gene. From germline, CDR1 is MDHEN and CDR2 SYDVKM. The length of the CDR3 is 14 residues.

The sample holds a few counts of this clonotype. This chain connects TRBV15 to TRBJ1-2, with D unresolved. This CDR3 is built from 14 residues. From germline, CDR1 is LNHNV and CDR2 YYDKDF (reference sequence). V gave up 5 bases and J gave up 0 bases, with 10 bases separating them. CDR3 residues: CATSSWDTNYGYTF. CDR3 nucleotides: TGTGCCACCAGCTCGTGGGATACTAACTATGGCTACACCTTC. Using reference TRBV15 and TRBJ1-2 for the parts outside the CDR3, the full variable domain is DAMVIQNPRYQVTQFGKPVTLSCSQTLNHNVMYWYQQKSSQAPKLLFHYYDKDFNNEADTPDNFQSRRPNTSFCFLDIRSPGLGDTAMYLCATSSWDTNYGYTFGSGTRLTVV.

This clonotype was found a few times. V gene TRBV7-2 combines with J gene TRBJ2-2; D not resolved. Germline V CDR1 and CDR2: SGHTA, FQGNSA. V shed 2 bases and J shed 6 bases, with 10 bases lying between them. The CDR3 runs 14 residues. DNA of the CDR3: TGTGCCAGCAGCTTATCGGTCGGGTCCGGGGAGCTGTTTTTT. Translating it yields CASSLSVGSGELFF.

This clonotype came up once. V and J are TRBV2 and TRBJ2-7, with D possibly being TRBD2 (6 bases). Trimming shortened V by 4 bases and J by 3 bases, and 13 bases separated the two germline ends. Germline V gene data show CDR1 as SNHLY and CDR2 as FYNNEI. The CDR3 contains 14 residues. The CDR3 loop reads CASSGLVGVYEQYF. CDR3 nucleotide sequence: TGTGCCAGCAGTGGACTAGTCGGGGTCTACGAGCAGTACTTC.

CDR3 loop: CSARGLAGYTYEQYF. CDR3 DNA: TGCAGTGCCCGGGGACTAGCGGGATATACCTACGAGCAGTACTTC. This sequence joins TRBV20-1 and TRBJ2-7; TRBD2 matches at 13 bases. The CDR3 loop spans 15 amino acids. Germline trimming cut 6 bases from V and 2 bases from J; bases unmatched to any gene: 7. CDR1 and CDR2 (germline): DFQATT, SNEGSKA (reference sequence).

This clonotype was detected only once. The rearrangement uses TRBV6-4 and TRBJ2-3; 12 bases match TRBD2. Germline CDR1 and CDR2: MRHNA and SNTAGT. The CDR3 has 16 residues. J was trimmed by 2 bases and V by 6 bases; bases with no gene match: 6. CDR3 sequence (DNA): TGTGCCAGCAGCCCGACTAGCGGGAGTGTCACAGATACGCAGTATTTT. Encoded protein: CASSPTSGSVTDTQYF.

The CDR3 sequence is CASSLAAANTEAFF. In DNA form, the CDR3 reads TGTGCCAGCAGCTTAGCGGCAGCAAACACTGAAGCTTTCTTT. The rearrangement links TRBV7-2 to TRBJ1-1; D is uncertain. Trimming pared 0 bases from V and 2 bases from J, leaving 7 bases between. The CDR3 has 14 amino acids. Germline CDR1 is SGHTA and CDR2 is FQGNSA.